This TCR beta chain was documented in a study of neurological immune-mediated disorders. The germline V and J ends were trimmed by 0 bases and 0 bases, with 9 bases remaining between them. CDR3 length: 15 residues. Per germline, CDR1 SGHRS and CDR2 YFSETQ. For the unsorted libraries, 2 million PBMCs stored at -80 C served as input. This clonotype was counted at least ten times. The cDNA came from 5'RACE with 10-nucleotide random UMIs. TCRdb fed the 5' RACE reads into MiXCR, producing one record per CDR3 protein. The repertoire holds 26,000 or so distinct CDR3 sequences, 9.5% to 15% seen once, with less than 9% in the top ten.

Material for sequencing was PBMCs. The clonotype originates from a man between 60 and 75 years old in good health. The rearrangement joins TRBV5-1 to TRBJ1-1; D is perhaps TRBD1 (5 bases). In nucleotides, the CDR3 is TGCGCCAGCAGCTTGGCCGGGACGGTGAACACTGAAGCTTTCTTT. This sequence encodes CASSLAGTVNTEAFF.